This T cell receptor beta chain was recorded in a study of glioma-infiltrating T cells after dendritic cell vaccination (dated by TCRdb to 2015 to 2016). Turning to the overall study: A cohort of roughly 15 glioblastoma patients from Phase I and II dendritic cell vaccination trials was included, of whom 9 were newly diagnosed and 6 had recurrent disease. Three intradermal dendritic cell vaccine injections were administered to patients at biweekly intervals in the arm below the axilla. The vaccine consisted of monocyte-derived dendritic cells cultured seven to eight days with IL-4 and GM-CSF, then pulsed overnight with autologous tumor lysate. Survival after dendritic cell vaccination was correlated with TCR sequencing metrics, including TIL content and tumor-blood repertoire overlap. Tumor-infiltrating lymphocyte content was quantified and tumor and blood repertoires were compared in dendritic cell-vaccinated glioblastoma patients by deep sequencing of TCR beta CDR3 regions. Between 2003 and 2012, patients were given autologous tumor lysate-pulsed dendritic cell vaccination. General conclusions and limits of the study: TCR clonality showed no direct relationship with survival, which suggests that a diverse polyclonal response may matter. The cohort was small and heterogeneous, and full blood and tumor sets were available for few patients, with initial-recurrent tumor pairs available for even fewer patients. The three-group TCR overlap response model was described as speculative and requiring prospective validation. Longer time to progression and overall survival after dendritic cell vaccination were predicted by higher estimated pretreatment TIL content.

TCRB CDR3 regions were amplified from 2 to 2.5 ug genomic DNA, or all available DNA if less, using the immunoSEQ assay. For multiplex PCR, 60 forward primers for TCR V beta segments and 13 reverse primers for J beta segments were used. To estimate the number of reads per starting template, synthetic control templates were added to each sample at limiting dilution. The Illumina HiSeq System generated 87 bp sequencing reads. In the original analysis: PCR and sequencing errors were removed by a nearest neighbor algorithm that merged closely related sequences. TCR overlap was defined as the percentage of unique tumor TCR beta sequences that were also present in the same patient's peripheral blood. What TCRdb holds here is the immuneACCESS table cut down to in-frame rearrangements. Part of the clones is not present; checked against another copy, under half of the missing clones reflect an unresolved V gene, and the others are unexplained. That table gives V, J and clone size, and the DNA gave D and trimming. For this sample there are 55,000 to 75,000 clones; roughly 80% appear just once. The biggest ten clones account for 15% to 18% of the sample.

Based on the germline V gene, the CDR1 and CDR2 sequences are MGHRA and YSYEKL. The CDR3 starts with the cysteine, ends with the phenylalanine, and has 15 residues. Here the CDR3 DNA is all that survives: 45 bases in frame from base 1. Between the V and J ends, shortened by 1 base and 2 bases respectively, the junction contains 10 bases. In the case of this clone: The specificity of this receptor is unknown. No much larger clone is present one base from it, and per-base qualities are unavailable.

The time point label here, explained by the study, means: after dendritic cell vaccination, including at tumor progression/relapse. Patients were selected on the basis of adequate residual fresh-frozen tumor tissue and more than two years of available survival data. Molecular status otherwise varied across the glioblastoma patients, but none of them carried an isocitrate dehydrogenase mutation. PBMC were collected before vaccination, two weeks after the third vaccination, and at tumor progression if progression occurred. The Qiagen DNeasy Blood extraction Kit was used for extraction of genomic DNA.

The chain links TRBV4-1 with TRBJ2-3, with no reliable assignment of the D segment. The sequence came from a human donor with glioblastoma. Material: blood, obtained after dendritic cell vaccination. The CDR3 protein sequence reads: CASSQGGELTDTQYF. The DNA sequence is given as TGCGCCAGCAGCCAAGGCGGAGAACTCACAGATACGCAGTATTTT.